This T cell receptor beta chain was documented in a study of blood T cell repertoires in COVID-19 (dated by TCRdb to between 2020 and 2021). As for the study more broadly: Collaborator samples came from the United States, Italy and Spain and covered acute and convalescent phases of COVID-19. A de-identified subject ID, COVID-19 status, age in years and sex were almost always included in the sample metadata. Subjects who had been exposed to COVID-19, were actively infected with it, or had recovered from it provided the deeply sampled blood TCRbeta repertoires that made up the dataset. The material from the prospective study consisted of cDNA or gDNA derived from T cells, B-cell-depleted T cells, or PBMCs. The repertoires were released in a freely available public database meant as a resource for research on the immune response to SARS-CoV-2. The samples were drawn from two sources: the first 160 participants of the ongoing ImmuneRACE study, and over 950 subjects contributed by 6 global collaborators. Where HLA class I and class II types were available, the types were taken from metadata supplied by the sample provider, not from assay-based typing. What the work shows at the level of the full study, not this receptor alone: How much clinical and demographic metadata was included differed by source and by participant, and the metadata was provided uncurated.

TCRbeta CDR3 regions were amplified from genomic DNA by means of the immunoSEQ Assay, a bias-controlled multiplex PCR. In the original analysis: The number of nucleated cells in each sample was estimated by amplification of reference gene primers within the assay. To quantify the absolute abundance of each unique TCRbeta CDR3 rearrangement, sequence reads were collapsed and filtered. For each sample, productive Simpson clonality was calculated as the square root of Simpson's diversity index over productive rearrangements. Entries here come from immuneACCESS through TCRdb and include only in-frame sequences with V and J called. Some clones fail to appear in such tables; in the studies checked, an unresolved V gene covers under half of the shortfall, and the cause of the remainder is unknown. From that table come the V and J calls and clone size; the DNA was used to work out D and trimming. In this sample the table shows fewer than 200,000 clones, 70% to 90% of which occur a single time. Together, the top ten hold about a fifth of the sample.

CDR1 and CDR2, looked up from the germline V gene, are SGHVS and FQNEAQ. Trimming costs V 3 bases and J 5 bases, and their ends lie 19 bases apart. The CDR3 measures 16 amino acids from cysteine to phenylalanine. The retained sequence is limited to the CDR3, 48 bases, with the frame set at the first base. For this clone: It has no known antigen specificity. Base qualities are not at hand, and no much larger clone is one base apart.

Whole blood was collected in K2EDTA tubes by collaborating institutions according to the institutions' own protocols. Collaborator samples were shipped for TCRbeta analysis as frozen whole blood, isolated PBMCs, or DNA extracted from either sample type. The V and J genes are TRBV7-8 and TRBJ1-1; TRBD1 is a weak D gene call, 6 bases matching. The TCR originated in an older man with active or convalescent COVID-19. Input material: peripheral blood. The CDR3 region has the sequence CASSLPPRGWVTEAFF. In nucleotide form, the sequence is TGTGCCAGCAGCTTGCCGCCCAGGGGATGGGTTACTGAAGCTTTCTTT.